The T cell receptor beta chain under discussion was sequenced for a study of T cell responses to AZD1222 COVID-19 vaccine. Findings and limits, study-wide: Nearly half of unique spike-specific TCRs reportedly avoided B.1.351 and B.1.1.7 mutated regions. The donor group comprised mostly white British people and more females; the analysis possibly underestimated clonal diversity.

Notes on this clone: What it recognizes is unknown.

Repertoires were generated with immunoSEQ multiplex PCR, while TCRdb's copy carries only in-frame clones and drops some. The sample holds approximately 180,000 clones, 75% to 90% seen once. Germline V lookup: CDR1 MDHEN, CDR2 SYDVKM. With V trimmed by 1 base and J by 14 bases, 7 bases remained unmatched. There are 13 residues in the CDR3. The chain joins TRBV28 to TRBJ1-1, with TRBD1 matching 10 bases. Sequences were derived from peripheral blood, sampled 28 days after the second dose of the MenACWY control vaccine. This receptor was identified in an adult who received the MenACWY meningococcal vaccine as a control. The CDR3 bases are TGTGCCAGCAGTTTATACTGGGACAGGGGTCTATTCTTT. Translation: CASSLYWDRGLFF.